The next 22 T cell receptor beta chains were all read from a single sample in a study of spatial heterogeneity in lung cancer. Overall study findings and caveats: The study found that expanded intratumoral alpha and beta TCR counts tracked tumor mutation counts.

This sample's time point: sample taken at primary tumor resection. TCRdb re-called the 5' RACE reads through MiXCR, storing one row per CDR3 protein. Among a few thousand distinct CDR3 sequences listed, roughly 17% were seen once. No antigen has been assigned to these receptors. The sample here was lung tumor tissue, taken at surgery. The receptors stem from a male donor with early-stage non-small cell lung cancer.

This clonotype appeared a few times. In a library made to pick up alpha chains, this beta chain is a stray read with a size that means little. The chain couples TRBV6-5 to TRBJ2-7, with 15 bases lining up with TRBD2. The V gene end was trimmed by 6 bases and the J gene end by 2 bases; junction bases not matched to a gene: 2. The CDR3 runs 15 residues. Germline V gene lookup returns CDR1 MNHEY and CDR2 SVGAGI. CDR3 sequence (DNA): TGTGCCAGCAGGGGACTAGCGGGGGGTACCTACGAGCAGTACTTC. Translated, it gives CASRGLAGGTYEQYF.

Regarding this clonotype: A library prepared for alpha chains yielded this beta chain as an off-target read; its size is of little meaning. The gene calls are TRBV29-1 and TRBJ2-7; perhaps TRBD2 as D (7 bases). From germline, CDR1 is SQVTM and CDR2 ANQGSEA. V was cut by 6 bases and J by 6 bases, with 15 bases left in between. There are 12 residues in the CDR3. In nucleotides, the CDR3 is TGCAGCGTCAAAAGGGCGGGGGCCGAGCAGTACTTC. As protein: CSVKRAGAEQYF.

This clonotype was counted a few times. This beta chain is a stray read from a library made for alpha chains; its abundance is not meaningful. The gene calls are TRBV19 and TRBJ1-2, with TRBD1 as a possible D gene (6 bases). Germline lookup yields CDR1 LNHDA and CDR2 SQIVND (reference sequence). The V end was cut by 5 bases, the J end by 5 bases, with 15 bases between. There are 14 residues in the CDR3. CDR3 residues: CASSPQGGSYGYTF. DNA for the CDR3: TGTGCCAGTAGTCCACAGGGAGGGTCGTATGGCTACACCTTC.

In its sample, this clonotype ranks as medium-sized. Being off target in a library aimed at alpha chains, this beta chain has a size of little meaning. V gene TRBV9 combines with J gene TRBJ2-1; possibly TRBD1 or TRBD2 for D (5 bases each). Trimming cost V 0 bases and J 10 bases, with 5 bases left between them. Germline V gene lookup returns CDR1 SGDLS and CDR2 YYNGEE. CDR3 length: 11 residues. The CDR3 sequence: CASSVGGEQFF. Written as DNA, the CDR3 is TGTGCCAGCAGCGTAGGGGGGGAGCAGTTCTTC.

Note on this clonotype: A single base separates this from a much larger clone, so it may be a read error. Because the library targeted alpha chains, this beta chain is an off-target read whose size means little. J is TRBJ2-5 and V is TRBV27, with D hard to call. CDR3 length: 13 amino acids. Germline-derived CDR1 and CDR2 are MNHEY and SMNVEV (reference sequence). The CDR3 DNA reads TGTGCCAGCAGTTTATCTCATCGGAAGACCCAGAACTTC. It translates to CASSLSHRKTQNF.

This clonotype is categorized as medium-sized. This beta chain appears as a stray read in a library generated for alpha chains; its size is not informative. This chain connects TRBV28 to TRBJ2-5; unclear D gene. V was pared by 5 bases and J by 3 bases, with 10 bases between. This CDR3 is 13 amino acids long. Looked up from germline, CDR1 is MDHEN and CDR2 is SYDVKM. CDR3 sequence reads: CASSPGREETQYF. The CDR3 coding sequence is TGTGCCAGCAGTCCCGGACGGGAAGAGACCCAGTACTTC.

By sample fraction, this clonotype is medium-sized. Because the library targeted alpha chains, this beta chain is an off-target read whose size means little. The CDR3 nucleotides read TGTGCTACGACTGGACAGCAAGAGACCCAGTACTTC. Protein product: CATTGQQETQYF. This rearrangement joins TRBV5-6 to TRBJ2-5, with D maybe TRBD1 (6 bases). Looked up from germline, CDR1 is SGHDT and CDR2 is YYEEEE. This CDR3 has 12 amino acids.

This clonotype was found a few times. This beta chain came through as a stray read in a library set up for alpha chains, and its size says little. V usage is TRBV12-3 or TRBV12-4 and J usage is TRBJ2-2, with D maybe TRBD1 (5 bases). This CDR3 has 16 residues. V was pared by 2 bases and J by 7 bases, with 17 bases between. The CDR3 nucleotides are TGTGCCAGCAGTTTAATCTCCAGGGCGATCGGCGGGGAGCTGTTTTTT. Translation: CASSLISRAIGGELFF.

By its share, this clonotype is medium-sized (0.01 to 0.1%). This beta chain is off target for a library built for alpha chains, so its abundance means little. The rearrangement links TRBV6-6 to TRBJ1-5; D unresolved. The CDR3 is 15 amino acids. Deletions cut 2 bases from V and 2 bases from J, with 10 bases between. Germline CDR1 MNHNY, CDR2 SVGAGI (reference sequence). The DNA of the CDR3 is TGTGCCAGCAGTTACCCATATCAGGGCAATCAGCCCCAGCATTTT. This codes for CASSYPYQGNQPQHF.

In regard to this clonotype: The library was designed around alpha chains, so this beta chain is a stray read whose abundance carries little weight. The rearrangement links TRBV6-2 or TRBV6-3 to TRBJ1-2, with a weak D call TRBD1 (5 bases). Germline values: CDR1 MNHEY, CDR2 SVGEGT. The ends were cut back, 2 bases at V and 4 bases at J, with 14 bases in the middle. This CDR3 has 15 amino acids. The CDR3 protein is CASSYRDGEVYGYTF. CDR3 DNA: TGTGCCAGCAGTTACAGGGACGGAGAGGTCTATGGCTACACCTTC.

In this sample, this clonotype is large (0.1 to 1%). This beta chain slipped into a library made for alpha chains as a stray read, so its size is not meaningful. The chain has TRBV7-9 and TRBJ1-2; D gene uncertain. The CDR3 is made up of 13 amino acids. Germline V gene data show CDR1 as SEHNR and CDR2 as FQNEAQ (reference sequence). V lost 0 bases to trimming and J lost 6 bases, with 8 bases between them. The CDR3 DNA follows: TGTGCCAGCAGCTTAGCTAATGAGGATGGCTACACCTTC. This encodes CASSLANEDGYTF.

This clonotype is medium-sized in the sample. Little can be read into the size of this beta chain, an off-target read in a library designed for alpha chains. CDR3 bases: TGTGCCAGCAGTGACGGGACACCTAATTCACCCCTCCACTTT. Translating gives CASSDGTPNSPLHF. The V and J genes are TRBV2 and TRBJ1-6, with a tentative D call TRBD1 (6 bases). The CDR3 sequence is 14 residues long. Per germline, CDR1 SNHLY and CDR2 FYNNEI. Trimming removed 3 bases at V and 6 bases at J, with 9 bases between. The variable domain in full, completed from reference TRBV2 and TRBJ1-6, reads EPEVTQTPSHQVTQMGQEVILRCVPISNHLYFYWYRQILGQKVEFLVSFYNNEISEKSEIFDDQFSVERPDGSNFTLKIRSTKLEDSAMYFCASSDGTPNSPLHFGNGTRLTVT.

About this clonotype: This beta chain is a stray sequence in a library constructed for alpha chains; its clone size is not meaningful. J is TRBJ2-7 and V is TRBV5-4, with a possible D match to TRBD1 (6 bases). V lost 4 bases and J lost 2, with 10 bases in between. The CDR3 is 13 residues long. Germline V gene lookup returns CDR1 SGHNT and CDR2 YYREEE (reference sequence). CDR3 sequence reads: CASSPGQTYEQYF. The CDR3 DNA sequence: TGTGCCAGCAGCCCCGGACAGACCTACGAGCAGTACTTC. Filled out from reference TRBV5-4 and TRBJ2-7, the complete variable domain reads ETGVTQSPTHLIKTRGQQVTLRCSSQSGHNTVSWYQQALGQGPQFIFQYYREEENGRGNFPPRFSGLQFPNYSSELNVNALELDDSALYLCASSPGQTYEQYFGPGTRLTVT.

In regard to this clonotype: With the library built for alpha chains, this beta chain is off target and its frequency is not meaningful. The chain combines TRBV5-1 with TRBJ2-3, with 7 nucleotides matching TRBD2. Germline loops: CDR1 SGHRS, CDR2 YFSETQ. The junction had 12 bases not matched to a gene; V was cut back by 6 bases and J by 5 bases. The CDR3 extends over 15 amino acids. CDR3 in amino acids: CASNWRRGYQDTQYF. In DNA, the CDR3 is TGCGCCAGCAACTGGAGGCGGGGGTACCAAGATACGCAGTATTTT.

There are a few counts of this clonotype. The library was prepared for alpha chains; this beta chain is a stray read, so its frequency means little. This chain joins TRBV20-1 and TRBJ2-7; D might be TRBD1 (6 bases). This CDR3 contains 14 residues. The germline gives CDR1 DFQATT, CDR2 SNEGSKA (reference sequence). Trimming took off 5 bases at V and 4 bases at J, with 18 bases between the two ends. The CDR3 region is CSAATRDTEYEQYF. For the CDR3, the DNA is TGCAGTGCTGCAACCCGGGACACCGAATACGAGCAGTACTTC.

This clonotype was seen a handful of times. This beta chain is off target for a library built for alpha chains, so its abundance means little. This sequence joins TRBV6-2 or TRBV6-3 and TRBJ2-1; 8 nucleotides match TRBD2. Germline trimming cut 6 bases from V and 2 bases from J; bases unmatched to any gene: 18. This CDR3 is built from 19 residues. CDR1 is MNHEY and CDR2 is SVGEGT in the germline V gene. The CDR3 nucleotides read TGTGCCAGCAGCCGAGGCCCCCTCGGCGGTAGCGGGACCTACAATGAGCAGTTCTTC. It specifies CASSRGPLGGSGTYNEQFF.

The sample holds a few counts of this clonotype. This beta chain turned up in a library designed for alpha chains; as an off-target read, its abundance says little. The chain is built from TRBV28 and TRBJ1-5; 11 bases match TRBD1. The J segment lost 7 bases and the V segment lost 4 bases, leaving 3 bases of the junction unmatched. From germline, CDR1 is MDHEN and CDR2 SYDVKM. This CDR3 has 14 residues. CDR3 DNA sequence: TGTGCCAGCAGTTCGGGACAGGGGGGGCAGCCCCAGCATTTT. As protein: CASSSGQGGQPQHF.

This clonotype was seen only a few times. Since it is a stray read in a library aimed at alpha chains, this beta chain has a size that is not meaningful. The chain links TRBV7-9 to TRBJ1-1, with D unclear. The CDR3 contains 12 residues. Germline-derived CDR1 and CDR2 are SEHNR and FQNEAQ (reference sequence). The V and J ends lost 8 bases and 3 bases respectively, with 10 bases between them. CDR3 sequence reads: CASGSWDTEAFF. The CDR3, as DNA: TGTGCCAGCGGCTCTTGGGACACTGAAGCTTTCTTT.

A note on this clonotype: Within a library made for alpha chains, this beta chain is off target, and its count is uninformative. This chain joins TRBV12-3 or TRBV12-4 and TRBJ1-1; 7 positions agree with TRBD1. This CDR3 region has 14 residues. The V gene end was trimmed by 9 bases and the J gene end by 0 bases; junction bases not matched to a gene: 7. The CDR3 nucleotides are TGTGCCAGTTTTGGGGGACAGATGAACACTGAAGCTTTCTTT. Amino acid sequence: CASFGGQMNTEAFF.

This clonotype was recorded many times. Being off target in a library aimed at alpha chains, this beta chain has a size of little meaning. The V call is TRBV12-3 or TRBV12-4, the J call TRBJ2-7, with 8 bases that match TRBD1. This CDR3 is built from 14 residues. The ends lost 5 bases at V and 7 bases at J; junction bases unmatched: 10. CDR3 sequence (DNA): TGTGCCAGCAGTCAGGACAGGGAGTTGTGGGAGCAGTACTTC. This sequence encodes CASSQDRELWEQYF.

This clonotype was seen ten or more times. This beta chain is a stray read from a library made for alpha chains; its abundance is not meaningful. The chain uses TRBV7-9 and TRBJ2-1; D is unresolved. Germline lookup yields CDR1 SEHNR and CDR2 FQNEAQ (reference sequence). The V gene lost 5 bases and the J gene lost 6 bases, with 17 bases spanning the gap. This CDR3 has 15 residues. The CDR3 nucleotides read TGTGCCAGCAGCCCAAGGGCCCAACAGCTCAATGAGCAGTTCTTC. This sequence encodes CASSPRAQQLNEQFF.

This clonotype counts as medium-sized. Within a library made for alpha chains, this beta chain is off target, and its count is uninformative. The CDR3 sequence is CASTRGNSPLHF. The CDR3 coding sequence is TGTGCCAGCACCAGGGGTAATTCACCCCTCCACTTT. The chain is built from TRBV27 and TRBJ1-6, with D maybe TRBD1 (6 bases). The V gene lost 7 bases and the J gene lost 6 bases, with 7 bases spanning the gap. The CDR3 has 12 amino acids. The germline CDR1 and CDR2 sequences are MNHEY and SMNVEV (reference sequence).